Below are 12 T cell receptor beta chains sequenced from a single sample in a study of regulatory T cells in long-lasting Graves disease. Both iRepertoire HTBI primers and Arm-PCR of CDR3 regions were used to build the TCR beta libraries. TCRdb fed the multiplex PCR reads into MiXCR, producing one record per CDR3 protein. Of under 300,000 distinct CDR3 sequences in the sample, roughly 21% were seen once. Specified time point: newly diagnosed GD, antithyroid drugs for less than 3 months. Scientists built the TCR library using RNA that was extracted from PBMCs. Here the sequenced sample was peripheral blood mononuclear cells (PBMCs), taken at new diagnosis, from a patient treated with antithyroid drugs. Receptors originate from a female donor with Graves disease.

Worth noting for this clonotype: Possible read error: a much larger clone is one base away. This sequence joins TRBV7-9 and TRBJ1-2; 9 positions agree with TRBD1. CDR1 SEHNR and CDR2 FQNEAQ come from the germline V gene (reference sequence). The CDR3 is 13 residues long. Unmatched junction bases numbered 8, after V lost 11 bases and J lost 4 bases. The chain's CDR3 is CAAGGTGTYGYTF. In DNA form, the CDR3 reads TGTGCCGCGGGCGGGACAGGGACCTATGGCTACACCTTC.

The table lists this clonotype with a few counts. The CDR3 bases are TGTGCCAGCAGTTTATTCGACAGCTACAATGAGCAGTTCTTC. Translated, it gives CASSLFDSYNEQFF. The chain joins TRBV27 to TRBJ2-1; TRBD1 is a possible D gene (5 bases). The germline V gene encodes CDR1 MNHEY and CDR2 SMNVEV (reference sequence). The CDR3 consists of 14 residues. V was trimmed by 1 base and J by 3 bases, leaving 7 bases between them.

The gene calls are TRBV20-1 and TRBJ2-7; TRBD2 matches at 9 bases. The CDR3 consists of 15 residues. CDR1 and CDR2 (germline): DFQATT, SNEGSKA (reference sequence). J lost 0 bases, V lost 3 bases, and 6 bases had no gene match. CDR3 nucleotides: TGCAGTGCTAGTTCCCTAGCGGGGTACTCCTACGAGCAGTACTTC. This sequence encodes CSASSLAGYSYEQYF.

This clonotype was seen many times. V usage is TRBV2 and J usage is TRBJ1-1; no definite D call. V was trimmed by 3 bases and J by 1 base, leaving 6 bases between them. The CDR3 is 13 residues long. Germline V gene sequence: CDR1 SNHLY, CDR2 FYNNEI. The CDR3 loop is CASSDLQNTEAFF. The DNA of the CDR3 is TGTGCCAGCAGTGACTTACAGAACACTGAAGCTTTCTTT.

This clonotype was seen only a few times. The chain has TRBV24-1 and TRBJ2-1; D could derive from TRBD1 or TRBD2 (5 bases each). V lost 5 bases and J 7 bases, leaving 5 bases between the germline ends. The germline gives CDR1 KGHDR, CDR2 SFDVKD. The CDR3 is 11 residues long. CDR3 bases: TGTGCCACCAGTGGGGGGAATGAGCAGTTCTTC. It encodes CATSGGNEQFF.

This clonotype was recorded many times. The gene calls are TRBV5-5 and TRBJ2-3; perhaps TRBD2 as D (5 bases). The CDR3 contains 15 residues. The germline gives CDR1 SGHKS, CDR2 YYEKEE (reference sequence). V gave up 4 bases and J gave up 6 bases, with 18 bases separating them. CDR3 sequence: CASSVSSRRRDTQYF. Here the CDR3 DNA reads TGTGCCAGCAGCGTTTCTAGCAGACGACGGGATACGCAGTATTTT.

The chain couples TRBV20-1 to TRBJ2-1, with 12 positions matching TRBD2. The germline V gene encodes CDR1 DFQATT and CDR2 SNEGSKA (reference sequence). Trimming took 0 bases from V and 8 from J; bases not matched to a gene: 14. The CDR3 has 18 amino acids. The CDR3 here is CSARDRRLAGGPMDEQFF. The CDR3 DNA reads TGCAGTGCTAGAGATAGACGGCTAGCGGGGGGGCCGATGGATGAGCAGTTCTTC.

There are many counts of this clonotype. V and J are TRBV4-3 and TRBJ2-7, with D possibly matching TRBD1 (5 bases). V was cut by 0 bases and J by 0 bases, with 9 bases left in between. This CDR3 contains 15 residues. CDR1 and CDR2 from the germline V gene are LGHNA and YSLEER. The CDR3 DNA reads as TGCGCCAGCAGCCAAGATGCGACAGACTCCTACGAGCAGTACTTC. Translated: CASSQDATDSYEQYF.

The V gene is TRBV3-1, the J gene TRBJ2-1; D ambiguous. CDR1 is LGHDT and CDR2 is YNNKEL in the germline V gene (reference sequence). V lost 4 bases and J lost 6, with 13 bases in between. There are 14 residues in the CDR3. CDR3 DNA sequence: TGTGCCAGCAGCCTCTCTAGTCTCGTCAATGAGCAGTTCTTC. This translates into CASSLSSLVNEQFF.

A few counts support this clonotype. This chain connects TRBV12-3 or TRBV12-4 to TRBJ1-6; D possibly corresponds to TRBD1 (5 bases). The CDR3 loop spans 15 amino acids. V dropped 7 bases and J dropped 10 bases, with 20 bases sitting between them. The CDR3 DNA follows: TGTGCCAGCAACATAGCTGGGGGGTTTCGATCACCCCTCCACTTT. It encodes CASNIAGGFRSPLHF.

This clonotype was seen repeatedly, ten times or more. V is TRBV7-2 and J is TRBJ1-5; tentative D call: TRBD1 (5 bases). The CDR3 totals 13 residues. V lost 6 bases and J 7 bases, leaving 13 bases between the germline ends. Germline V gives CDR1 SGHTA, CDR2 FQGNSA. CDR3 residues: CASRKGAGQPQHF. The CDR3 bases are TGTGCCAGCAGAAAAGGGGCGGGCCAGCCCCAGCATTTT.

This rearrangement joins TRBV28 to TRBJ2-7; no firm D call. Germline V gives CDR1 MDHEN, CDR2 SYDVKM. Deletions cut 6 bases from V and 11 bases from J, with 20 bases between. The CDR3 consists of 13 residues. This CDR3 is CASSDGPGTYEYF. The CDR3 DNA is TGTGCCAGCAGCGACGGGCCCGGCACCTACGAGTACTTC.